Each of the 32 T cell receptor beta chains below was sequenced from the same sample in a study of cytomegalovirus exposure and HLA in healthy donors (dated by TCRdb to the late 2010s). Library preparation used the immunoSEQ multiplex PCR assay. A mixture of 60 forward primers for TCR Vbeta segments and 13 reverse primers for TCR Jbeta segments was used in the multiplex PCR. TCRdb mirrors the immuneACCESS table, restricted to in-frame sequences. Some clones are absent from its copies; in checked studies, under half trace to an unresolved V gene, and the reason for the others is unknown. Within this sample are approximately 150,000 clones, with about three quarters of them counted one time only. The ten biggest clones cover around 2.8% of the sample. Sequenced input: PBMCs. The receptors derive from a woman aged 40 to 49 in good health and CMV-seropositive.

DNA for the CDR3: TGTGCCAGTAGTATCTGGACAGGGGGAGCGGATGAGCAGTTCTTC. It specifies CASSIWTGGADEQFF. This chain uses TRBV19 with TRBJ2-1, with 10 bases that match TRBD1. Germline V gene lookup returns CDR1 LNHDA and CDR2 SQIVND (reference sequence). After removal of 3 bases from V and 8 bases from J, the junction contained 7 bases not matched to a gene. CDR3 length: 15 amino acids.

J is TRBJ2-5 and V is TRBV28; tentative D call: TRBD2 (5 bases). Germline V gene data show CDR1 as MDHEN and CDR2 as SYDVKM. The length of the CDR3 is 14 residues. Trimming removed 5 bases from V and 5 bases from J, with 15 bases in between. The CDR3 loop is CASSSTRGMETQYF. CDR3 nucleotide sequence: TGTGCCAGCAGTAGTACTCGAGGGATGGAGACCCAGTACTTC. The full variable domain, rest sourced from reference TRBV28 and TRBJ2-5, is DVKVTQSSRYLVKRTGEKVFLECVQDMDHENMFWYRQDPGLGLRLIYFSYDVKMKEKGDIPEGYSVSREKKERFSLILESASTNQTSMYLCASSSTRGMETQYFGPGTRLLVL.

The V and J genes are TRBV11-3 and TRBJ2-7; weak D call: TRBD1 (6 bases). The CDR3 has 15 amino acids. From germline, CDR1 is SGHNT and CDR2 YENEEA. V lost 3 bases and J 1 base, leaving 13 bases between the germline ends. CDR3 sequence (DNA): TGTGCCAGCAGCTTGGGGGCAGTCCGGTCCTACGAGCAGTACTTC. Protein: CASSLGAVRSYEQYF.

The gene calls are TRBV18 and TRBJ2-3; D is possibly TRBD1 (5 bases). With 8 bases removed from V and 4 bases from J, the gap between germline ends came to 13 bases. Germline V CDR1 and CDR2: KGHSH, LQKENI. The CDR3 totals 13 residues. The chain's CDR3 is CASLEIGADTQYF. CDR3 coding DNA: TGTGCCAGCCTAGAAATAGGGGCAGATACGCAGTATTTT.

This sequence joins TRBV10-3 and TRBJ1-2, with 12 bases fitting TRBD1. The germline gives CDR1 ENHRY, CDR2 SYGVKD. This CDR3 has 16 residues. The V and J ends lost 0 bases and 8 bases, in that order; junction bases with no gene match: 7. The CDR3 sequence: CAISESRDRGLGGYTF. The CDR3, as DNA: TGTGCCATCAGTGAGTCGAGGGACAGGGGGCTCGGGGGCTACACCTTC.

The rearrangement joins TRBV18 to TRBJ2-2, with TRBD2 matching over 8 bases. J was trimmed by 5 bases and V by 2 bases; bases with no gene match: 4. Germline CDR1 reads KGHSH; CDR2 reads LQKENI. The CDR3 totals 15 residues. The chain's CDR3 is CASSPSGTRTGELFF. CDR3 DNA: TGTGCCAGCTCACCAAGTGGGACTAGAACCGGGGAGCTGTTTTTT.

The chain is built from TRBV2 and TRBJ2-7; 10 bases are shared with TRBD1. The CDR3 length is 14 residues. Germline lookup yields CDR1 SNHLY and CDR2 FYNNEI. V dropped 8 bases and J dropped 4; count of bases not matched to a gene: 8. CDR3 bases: TGTGCCAGCCTCTCCGACAGGGGGCGATACGAGCAGTACTTC. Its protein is CASLSDRGRYEQYF.

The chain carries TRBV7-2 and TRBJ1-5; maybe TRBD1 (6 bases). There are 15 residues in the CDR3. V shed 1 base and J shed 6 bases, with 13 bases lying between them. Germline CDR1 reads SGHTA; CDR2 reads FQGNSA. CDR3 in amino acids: CASSLEGGLGQPQHF. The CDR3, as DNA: TGTGCCAGCAGCTTAGAGGGGGGGCTGGGTCAGCCCCAGCATTTT. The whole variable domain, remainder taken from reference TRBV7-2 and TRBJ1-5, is GAGVSQSPSNKVTEKGKDVELRCDPISGHTALYWYRQSLGQGLEFLIYFQGNSAPDKSGLPSDRFSAERTGGSVSTLTIQRTQQEDSAVYLCASSLEGGLGQPQHFGDGTRLSIL.

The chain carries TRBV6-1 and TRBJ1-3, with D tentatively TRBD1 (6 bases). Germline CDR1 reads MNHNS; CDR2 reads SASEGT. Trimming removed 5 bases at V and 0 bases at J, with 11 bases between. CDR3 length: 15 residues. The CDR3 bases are TGTGCCAGCAGTATCGGGGGGCTCTCTGGAAACACCATATATTTT. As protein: CASSIGGLSGNTIYF.

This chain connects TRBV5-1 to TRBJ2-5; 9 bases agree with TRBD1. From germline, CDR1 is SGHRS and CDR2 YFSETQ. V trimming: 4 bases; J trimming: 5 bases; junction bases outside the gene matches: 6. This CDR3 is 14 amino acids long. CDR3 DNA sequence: TGCGCCAGCAGCAGTGGGACAGGGCGGGAGACCCAGTACTTC. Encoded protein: CASSSGTGRETQYF.

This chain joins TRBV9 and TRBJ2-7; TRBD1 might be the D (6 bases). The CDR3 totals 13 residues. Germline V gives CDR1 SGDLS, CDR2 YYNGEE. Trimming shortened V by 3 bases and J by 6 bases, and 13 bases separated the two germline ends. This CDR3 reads CASSGDTLSEQYF. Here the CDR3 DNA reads TGTGCCAGCAGCGGGGACACCCTCTCCGAGCAGTACTTC.

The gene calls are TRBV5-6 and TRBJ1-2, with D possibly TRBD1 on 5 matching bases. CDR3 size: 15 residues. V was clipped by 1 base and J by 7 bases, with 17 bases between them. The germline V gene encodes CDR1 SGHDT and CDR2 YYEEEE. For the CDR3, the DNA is TGTGCCAGCAGCTTGACTCCAGTCTTACAGGTTGGCTACACCTTC. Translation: CASSLTPVLQVGYTF. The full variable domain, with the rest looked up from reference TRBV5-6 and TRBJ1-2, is DAGVTQSPTHLIKTRGQQVTLRCSPKSGHDTVSWYQQALGQGPQFIFQYYEEEERQRGNFPDRFSGHQFPNYSSELNVNALLLGDSALYLCASSLTPVLQVGYTFGSGTRLTVV.

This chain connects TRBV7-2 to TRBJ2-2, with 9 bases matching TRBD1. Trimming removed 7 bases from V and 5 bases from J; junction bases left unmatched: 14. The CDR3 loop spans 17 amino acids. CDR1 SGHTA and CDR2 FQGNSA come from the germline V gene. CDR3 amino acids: CASTLRTGTGRTGELFF. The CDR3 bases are TGTGCCAGCACCCTGAGGACCGGGACAGGGAGGACCGGGGAGCTGTTTTTT.

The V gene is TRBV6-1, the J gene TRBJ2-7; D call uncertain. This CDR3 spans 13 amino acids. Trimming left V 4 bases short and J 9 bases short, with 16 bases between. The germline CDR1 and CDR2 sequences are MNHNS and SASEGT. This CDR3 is CASSGQTESGQYF. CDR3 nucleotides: TGTGCCAGCAGTGGCCAAACAGAATCAGGGCAGTACTTC.

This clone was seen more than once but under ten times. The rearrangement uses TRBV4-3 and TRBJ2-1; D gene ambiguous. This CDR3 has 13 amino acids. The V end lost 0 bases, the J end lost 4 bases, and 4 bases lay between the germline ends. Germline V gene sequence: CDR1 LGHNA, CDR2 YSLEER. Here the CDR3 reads CASSQEEYNEQFF. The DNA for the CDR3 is TGCGCCAGCAGCCAAGAGGAGTACAATGAGCAGTTCTTC.

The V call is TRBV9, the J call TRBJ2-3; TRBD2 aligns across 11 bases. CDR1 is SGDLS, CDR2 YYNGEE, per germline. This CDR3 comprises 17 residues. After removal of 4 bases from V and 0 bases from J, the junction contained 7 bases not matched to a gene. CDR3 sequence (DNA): TGTGCCAGCAGCCCTACTAGCGGGGGTCCTAGCACAGATACGCAGTATTTT. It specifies CASSPTSGGPSTDTQYF. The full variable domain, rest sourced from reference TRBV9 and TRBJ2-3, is DSGVTQTPKHLITATGQRVTLRCSPRSGDLSVYWYQQSLDQGLQFLIQYYNGEERAKGNILERFSAQQFPDLHSELNLSSLELGDSALYFCASSPTSGGPSTDTQYFGPGTRLTVL.

In DNA, the CDR3 is TGTGCCAGCAGTGACACGGACAGGAGCTCCTACAATGAGCAGTTCTTC. Protein: CASSDTDRSSYNEQFF. The rearrangement uses TRBV6-4 and TRBJ2-1; 7 bases line up with TRBD1. The CDR3 contains 16 residues. The V gene's germline CDR1 is MRHNA and CDR2 SNTAGT. V gave up 2 bases and J gave up 0 bases; unmatched junction bases: 4.

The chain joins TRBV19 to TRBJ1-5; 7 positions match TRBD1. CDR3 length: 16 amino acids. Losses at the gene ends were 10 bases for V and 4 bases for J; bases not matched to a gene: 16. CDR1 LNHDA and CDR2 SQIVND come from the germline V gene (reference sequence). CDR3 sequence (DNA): TGTGCCAATATGGGGACAGCCTTGGGGTTTAATCAGCCCCAGCATTTT. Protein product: CANMGTALGFNQPQHF.

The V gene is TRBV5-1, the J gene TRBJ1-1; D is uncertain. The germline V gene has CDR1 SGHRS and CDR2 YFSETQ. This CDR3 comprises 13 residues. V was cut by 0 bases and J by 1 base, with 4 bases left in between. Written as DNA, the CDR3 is TGCGCCAGCAGCTTGGAACAGAACACTGAAGCTTTCTTT. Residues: CASSLEQNTEAFF.

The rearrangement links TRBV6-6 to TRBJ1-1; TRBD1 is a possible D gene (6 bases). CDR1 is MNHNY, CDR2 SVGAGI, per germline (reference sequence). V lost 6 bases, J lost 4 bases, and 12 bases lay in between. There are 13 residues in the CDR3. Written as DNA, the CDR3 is TGTGCCAGCAGCGACAGGTGGGGCACTGAAGCTTTCTTT. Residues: CASSDRWGTEAFF.

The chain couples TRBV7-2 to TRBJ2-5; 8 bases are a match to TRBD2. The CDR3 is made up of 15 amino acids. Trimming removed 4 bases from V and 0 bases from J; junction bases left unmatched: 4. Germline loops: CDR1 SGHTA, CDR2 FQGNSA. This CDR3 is CASSYQRGYQETQYF. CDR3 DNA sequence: TGTGCCAGCAGCTACCAGCGGGGGTACCAAGAGACCCAGTACTTC.

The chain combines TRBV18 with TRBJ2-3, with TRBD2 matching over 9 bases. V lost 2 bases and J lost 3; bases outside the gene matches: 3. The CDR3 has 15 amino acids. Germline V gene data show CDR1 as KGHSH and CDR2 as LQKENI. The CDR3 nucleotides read TGTGCCAGCTCACCATTAGCGGGAGCAACAGATACGCAGTATTTT. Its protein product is CASSPLAGATDTQYF.

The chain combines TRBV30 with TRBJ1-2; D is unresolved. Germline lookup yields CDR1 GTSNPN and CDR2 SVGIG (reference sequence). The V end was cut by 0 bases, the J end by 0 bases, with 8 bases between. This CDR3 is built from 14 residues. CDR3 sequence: CAWSVPGPNYGYTF. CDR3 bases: TGTGCCTGGAGTGTCCCAGGTCCTAACTATGGCTACACCTTC.

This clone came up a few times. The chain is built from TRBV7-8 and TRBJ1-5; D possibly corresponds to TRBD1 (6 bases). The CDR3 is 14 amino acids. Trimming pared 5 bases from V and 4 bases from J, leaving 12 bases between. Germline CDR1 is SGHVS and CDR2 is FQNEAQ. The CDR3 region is CASSPLGANQPQHF. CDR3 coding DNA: TGTGCCAGCAGCCCCTTGGGGGCAAATCAGCCCCAGCATTTT.

The CDR3 DNA reads TGTGCCAGCAGCTTATGGGGCTCTAGCACAGATACGCAGTATTTT. It encodes CASSLWGSSTDTQYF. The chain links TRBV7-8 to TRBJ2-3, with D possibly being TRBD1 (5 bases). CDR1 SGHVS and CDR2 FQNEAQ come from the germline V gene. The CDR3 length is 15 residues. Trimming cost V 2 bases and J 0 bases, with 9 bases left between them.

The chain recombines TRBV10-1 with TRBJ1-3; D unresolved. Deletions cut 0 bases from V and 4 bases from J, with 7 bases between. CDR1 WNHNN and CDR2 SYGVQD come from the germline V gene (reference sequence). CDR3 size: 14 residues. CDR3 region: CASSESRVGNTIYF. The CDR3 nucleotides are TGCGCCAGCAGTGAGTCCCGGGTCGGAAACACCATATATTTT.

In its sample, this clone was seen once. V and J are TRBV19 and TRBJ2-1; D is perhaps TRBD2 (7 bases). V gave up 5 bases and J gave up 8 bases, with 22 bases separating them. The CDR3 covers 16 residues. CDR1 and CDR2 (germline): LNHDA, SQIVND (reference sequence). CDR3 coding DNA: TGTGCCAGTAGTGCCCTAGGGGGGGGGCTCTCACATGAGCAGTTCTTC. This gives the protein CASSALGGGLSHEQFF. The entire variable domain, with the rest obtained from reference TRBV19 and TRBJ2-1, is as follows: DGGITQSPKYLFRKEGQNVTLSCEQNLNHDAMYWYRQDPGQGLRLIYYSQIVNDFQKGDIAEGYSVSREKKESFPLTVTSAQKNPTAFYLCASSALGGGLSHEQFFGPGTRLTVL.

The CDR3: CASTPYRGLGEETQYF. The CDR3 DNA follows: TGTGCCAGCACTCCCTACAGGGGGTTAGGGGAAGAGACCCAGTACTTC. The chain has TRBV27 and TRBJ2-5, with 8 bases identical to TRBD1. The CDR3 runs 16 residues. The junction had 13 bases not matched to a gene; V was cut back by 7 bases and J by 3 bases. Germline values: CDR1 MNHEY, CDR2 SMNVEV (reference sequence).

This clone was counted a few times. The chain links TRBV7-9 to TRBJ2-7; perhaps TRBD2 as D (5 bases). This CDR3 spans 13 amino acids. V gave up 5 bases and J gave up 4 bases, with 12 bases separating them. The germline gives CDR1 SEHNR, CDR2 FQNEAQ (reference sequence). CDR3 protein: CASSPGVSYEQYF. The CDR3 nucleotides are TGTGCCAGCAGCCCCGGGGTCTCTTACGAGCAGTACTTC.

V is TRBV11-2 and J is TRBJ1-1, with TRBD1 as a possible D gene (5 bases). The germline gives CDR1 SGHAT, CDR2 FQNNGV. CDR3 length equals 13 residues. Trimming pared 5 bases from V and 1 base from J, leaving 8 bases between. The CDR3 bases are TGTGCCAGCAGCGCGACAGAGAACACTGAAGCTTTCTTT. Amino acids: CASSATENTEAFF.

The CDR3 DNA reads as TGTGCCAGCAGCGTAACTAGCGGGAGCGAGCAGTACTTC. Protein: CASSVTSGSEQYF. The V gene is TRBV9, the J gene TRBJ2-7; 11 positions match TRBD2. CDR1 and CDR2 (germline): SGDLS, YYNGEE. V lost 1 base to trimming and J lost 6 bases; unmatched junction nucleotides: 0. The CDR3 extends over 13 amino acids. The full variable domain, in which reference TRBV9 and TRBJ2-7 provide the parts outside the CDR3, is DSGVTQTPKHLITATGQRVTLRCSPRSGDLSVYWYQQSLDQGLQFLIQYYNGEERAKGNILERFSAQQFPDLHSELNLSSLELGDSALYFCASSVTSGSEQYFGPGTRLTVT.

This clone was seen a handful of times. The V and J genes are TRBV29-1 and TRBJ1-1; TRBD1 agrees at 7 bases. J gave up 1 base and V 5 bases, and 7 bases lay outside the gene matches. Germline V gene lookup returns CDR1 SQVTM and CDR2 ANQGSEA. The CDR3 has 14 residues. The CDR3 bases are TGCAGCGTTAAGGGACAGTGGGAGAACACTGAAGCTTTCTTT. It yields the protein CSVKGQWENTEAFF.